A selection of T cell receptor beta chains follows, all from one sample in a study of follicular helper T cells after annual influenza vaccination. Sequenced by immunoSEQ multiplex PCR; TCRdb stores in-frame clones only, minus some. The table records under 15,000 clones, 70% to 80% of them present only once. The starting material was CXCR5+ CD38- circulating T follicular helper cells from blood, obtained on the day of influenza vaccination. Source of these receptors: an adult who received the influenza vaccine. CDR3s include the opening cysteine and the closing phenylalanine or tryptophan. D genes are given only for firm matches.

J | V | D | CDR3
TRBJ2-2 | TRBV28 | TRBD2 | CASSRTSGGIKKRELFF
TRBJ1-4 | TRBV7-9 | NA | CASSLVSINEKLFF
TRBJ1-1 | TRBV11-1 | TRBD1 | CASSLGQGNTEAFF
TRBJ2-1 | TRBV2 | TRBD2 | CASSEVSGGRQFF
TRBJ2-3 | TRBV5-1 | NA | CASSGVGATDTQYF
TRBJ1-2 | TRBV28 | TRBD1 | CASSSQGDYTF
TRBJ1-5 | TRBV7-9 | NA | CASSLAGQPQHF
TRBJ2-5 | TRBV7-2 | NA | CASSLGGVQETQYF
TRBJ2-3 | TRBV5-1 | TRBD2 | CASSFSSGGKDTQYF
TRBJ2-5 | TRBV19 | TRBD1 | CASSGNRGVGETQYF
TRBJ1-2 | TRBV2 | TRBD1 | CASNTDRDGGYTF
TRBJ1-6 | TRBV4-2 | NA | CASSQDWTANSPLHF
TRBJ2-7 | TRBV6-5 | NA | CASSYGVMGGNEQYF
TRBJ1-1 | TRBV5-1 | NA | CASRQSQGGLEAFF
TRBJ2-7 | TRBV30 | NA | CACAAGYEQYF
TRBJ1-4 | TRBV5-1 | NA | CASSWGAGVGKLFF
TRBJ2-2 | TRBV6-1 | NA | CASSEATPSAYTGELFF
TRBJ1-5 | TRBV7-2 | NA | CASSLGGAFAQPQHF
TRBJ1-1 | TRBV5-1 | NA | CASSFGTPYTEAFF
TRBJ2-3 | TRBV29-1 | NA | CSVRGGLSGTDTQYF
TRBJ1-2 | TRBV7-2 | NA | CASSLGSREDGYTF
TRBJ2-5 | TRBV4-3 | NA | CASSQDAQQGSLMGTQYF